A selection of T cell receptor beta chains follows, all from one sample in a study of T cells in Graves' hyperthyroidism and ophthalmopathy. TCRdb independently ran MiXCR on the multiplex PCR reads; one entry per CDR3 protein. The sample lists fewer than 650,000 distinct CDR3 sequences, 46% occurring once. Sequenced material: peripheral blood or thyroid tissue (not recorded which). The origin of the receptors is an adult woman with Graves' disease, either hyperthyroidism or ophthalmopathy (not recorded which). CDR3s include the opening cysteine and the closing phenylalanine or tryptophan. The order of the fields is J gene, V gene, D gene, clone size, CDR3 protein, CDR3 DNA. A D gene is named only where the DNA matches it firmly. The listing skips clone size in some rows; elsewhere it reads once, few, many or a size class.

J: TRBJ1-2; V: TRBV20-1; D: -; size: -; CDR3: CSATTGTHGYTF; DNA: TGCAGTGCTACAACAGGAACCCATGGCTACACCTTC
J: TRBJ2-3; V: TRBV10-3; D: TRBD2; size: -; CDR3: CAISLAGDTQYF; DNA: TGTGCCATCAGTTTAGCGGGAGATACGCAGTATTTT
J: TRBJ1-1; V: TRBV19; D: -; size: many; CDR3: CASRRPTGTGTEAFF; DNA: TGTGCCAGTAGACGTCCAACAGGGACGGGCACTGAAGCTTTCTTT
J: TRBJ2-5; V: TRBV20-1; D: -; size: -; CDR3: CSARLPDGETQYF; DNA: TGCAGTGCTAGGCTTCCGGATGGAGAGACCCAGTACTTC
J: TRBJ1-2; V: TRBV20-1; D: TRBD1; size: -; CDR3: CSARGAGGKSYYGYTF; DNA: TGCAGTGCTAGAGGGGCAGGGGGGAAATCCTACTATGGCTACACCTTC
J: TRBJ1-5; V: TRBV24-1; D: -; size: few; CDR3: CATSGGGNNQPQHF; DNA: TGTGCCACCAGTGGAGGGGGTAACAATCAGCCCCAGCATTTT
J: TRBJ1-2; V: TRBV28; D: -; size: -; CDR3: CASTSGGGYTF; DNA: TGTGCCAGCACATCGGGTGGGGGCTACACCTTC
J: TRBJ2-7; V: TRBV9; D: -; size: -; CDR3: CASSVGYSGTHEQYF; DNA: TGTGCCAGCAGCGTAGGTTATAGCGGCACCCACGAGCAGTACTTC
J: TRBJ2-7; V: TRBV29-1; D: -; size: many; CDR3: CSVNRGPYYEQYF; DNA: TGCAGCGTAAACCGGGGGCCGTACTACGAGCAGTACTTC
J: TRBJ2-7; V: TRBV9; D: -; size: once; CDR3: CASSVGDAGYEQYF; DNA: TGTGCCAGCAGCGTAGGAGACGCAGGCTACGAGCAGTACTTC
J: TRBJ2-2; V: TRBV6-5; D: TRBD2; size: -; CDR3: CASSYSYGGRANTGELFF; DNA: TGTGCCAGCAGTTACTCGTATGGCGGGAGGGCCAACACCGGGGAGCTGTTTTTT
J: TRBJ2-5; V: TRBV7-9; D: -; size: -; CDR3: CASNRGMEETQYF; DNA: TGTGCCAGCAATAGGGGAATGGAGGAGACCCAGTACTTC
J: TRBJ2-1; V: TRBV7-2; D: TRBD2; size: -; CDR3: CASSLGFRTSGSGNEQFF; DNA: TGTGCCAGCAGCTTAGGGTTTAGGACTAGCGGGAGCGGCAATGAGCAGTTCTTC
J: TRBJ1-5; V: TRBV12-3/TRBV12-4; D: TRBD1; size: many; CDR3: CASKLTGGSNQPQHF; DNA: TGTGCCAGCAAATTAACAGGGGGTAGCAATCAGCCCCAGCATTTT
J: TRBJ2-6; V: TRBV7-9; D: -; size: -; CDR3: CASSLYSHSGANVLTF; DNA: TGTGCCAGCAGCCTTTACAGCCATTCTGGGGCCAACGTCCTGACTTTC
J: TRBJ1-1; V: TRBV6-2/TRBV6-3; D: -; size: many; CDR3: CASTSVNTEAFF; DNA: TGTGCCAGCACCTCGGTGAACACTGAAGCTTTCTTT
J: TRBJ2-7; V: TRBV28; D: -; size: -; CDR3: CASSFHIRWYEQYF; DNA: TGTGCCAGCAGTTTCCATATTAGGTGGTACGAGCAGTACTTC
J: TRBJ2-7; V: TRBV2; D: -; size: -; CDR3: CASSVRFPEQYF; DNA: TGTGCCAGCAGTGTTAGGTTCCCCGAGCAGTACTTC
J: TRBJ1-2; V: TRBV20-1; D: -; size: -; CDR3: CSARDSANYGYTF; DNA: TGCAGTGCTAGGGACAGCGCTAACTATGGCTACACCTTC
J: TRBJ2-7; V: TRBV28; D: TRBD1; size: few; CDR3: CASSSPAGTASYEQYF; DNA: TGTGCCAGCAGTTCCCCTGCCGGGACAGCCTCCTACGAGCAGTACTTC
J: TRBJ1-1; V: TRBV5-4; D: -; size: -; CDR3: CASSQAKGTGTEAFF; DNA: TGCGCCAGCAGCCAAGCAAAGGGTACGGGCACTGAAGCTTTCTTT
J: TRBJ1-2; V: TRBV20-1; D: TRBD1; size: -; CDR3: CSAKGSSRRQGARGYTF; DNA: TGCAGTGCTAAGGGTTCCTCGCGCCGACAGGGGGCTAGAGGCTACACCTTC
J: TRBJ2-2; V: TRBV12-3/TRBV12-4; D: -; size: -; CDR3: CASSPNPLQSRAAGELFF; DNA: TGTGCCAGCAGTCCCAACCCCCTACAGTCAAGGGCGGCCGGGGAGCTGTTTTTT
J: TRBJ1-2; V: TRBV9; D: -; size: many; CDR3: CASSPQTANYGYTF; DNA: TGTGCCAGCAGCCCCCAGACAGCTAACTATGGCTACACCTTC
J: TRBJ2-5; V: TRBV5-8; D: -; size: few; CDR3: CASSIDLRQETQYF; DNA: TGTGCCTCCAGCATCGATCTTCGGCAAGAGACCCAGTACTTC
J: TRBJ1-4; V: TRBV20-1; D: -; size: many; CDR3: CSARSGHNEKLFF; DNA: TGCAGTGCTAGGAGCGGACATAATGAAAAACTGTTTTTT
J: TRBJ1-2; V: TRBV10-3; D: TRBD1; size: once; CDR3: CAIRGQGASYTF; DNA: TGTGCCATCAGAGGACAGGGGGCAAGTTACACCTTC
J: TRBJ1-5; V: TRBV29-1; D: -; size: many; CDR3: CSGGNGNQPQHF; DNA: TGCAGCGGGGGTAATGGCAATCAGCCCCAGCATTTT
J: TRBJ2-7; V: TRBV28; D: TRBD2; size: -; CDR3: CASSPQTSGSDEQYF; DNA: TGTGCCAGCAGTCCCCAGACTAGCGGGAGTGACGAGCAGTACTTC
J: TRBJ1-6; V: TRBV7-6; D: TRBD1; size: -; CDR3: CASSFLGQKDSPLHF; DNA: TGTGCCAGCAGCTTTCTGGGACAGAAGGACTCACCCCTCCACTTT
J: TRBJ2-6; V: TRBV13; D: -; size: -; CDR3: CASSSETGREAF; DNA: TGTGCCAGCAGCTCCGAGACAGGCCGTGAAGCTTTC
J: TRBJ1-6; V: TRBV5-1; D: TRBD1; size: once; CDR3: CASSLEDRDRSPLHF; DNA: TGTGCCAGCAGCTTGGAGGACAGGGATCGGTCACCCCTCCACTTT
J: TRBJ1-5; V: TRBV20-1; D: -; size: -; CDR3: CSVKVLGNQPQHF; DNA: TGCAGTGTTAAAGTGCTGGGAAATCAGCCCCAGCATTTT
J: TRBJ1-1; V: TRBV25-1; D: TRBD1; size: -; CDR3: CASSARDRGDGTEAFF; DNA: TGTGCCAGCAGTGCCCGGGACAGGGGGGATGGCACTGAAGCTTTCTTT
J: TRBJ1-5; V: TRBV20-1; D: -; size: many; CDR3: CSASLGPVNQPQHF; DNA: TGCAGTGCTAGTTTAGGGCCGGTCAATCAGCCCCAGCATTTT
J: TRBJ2-5; V: TRBV5-6; D: -; size: many; CDR3: CASSLRPILETQYF; DNA: TGTGCCAGCAGCTTGCGGCCTATTCTAGAGACCCAGTACTTC
J: TRBJ2-5; V: TRBV20-1; D: TRBD1; size: few; CDR3: CSARTGVHQETQYF; DNA: TGCAGTGCTAGAACAGGGGTACACCAAGAGACCCAGTACTTC
J: TRBJ2-7; V: TRBV25-1; D: -; size: many; CDR3: CASSDRNRSYEQYF; DNA: TGTGCCAGCAGTGATCGGAACCGTTCCTACGAGCAGTACTTC
J: TRBJ2-7; V: TRBV7-2; D: TRBD2; size: -; CDR3: CASSLPGGREYEQYF; DNA: TGTGCCAGCAGCTTACCAGGCGGGCGGGAGTACGAGCAGTACTTC
J: TRBJ2-7; V: TRBV7-2; D: -; size: -; CDR3: CASSSQGSRVEQYF; DNA: TGTGCCAGCAGCTCTCAGGGTAGCCGTGTGGAGCAGTACTTC
J: TRBJ2-7; V: TRBV7-2; D: -; size: -; CDR3: CASVEFFGEQYF; DNA: TGTGCCAGCGTCGAGTTTTTCGGCGAGCAGTACTTC
J: TRBJ2-7; V: TRBV11-1; D: TRBD2; size: -; CDR3: CASSLEGGDEQYF; DNA: TGTGCCAGCAGCTTAGAGGGAGGGGACGAGCAGTACTTC
J: TRBJ2-7; V: TRBV10-3; D: TRBD2; size: once; CDR3: CASSSTIPGLVYEQYF; DNA: TGTGCCAGCAGTTCTACAATCCCCGGACTAGTCTACGAGCAGTACTTC
J: TRBJ1-1; V: TRBV25-1; D: -; size: -; CDR3: CASSAPPGTEYTEAFF; DNA: TGTGCCAGCAGCGCTCCACCCGGGACGGAATACACTGAAGCTTTCTTT
J: TRBJ2-5; V: TRBV24-1; D: TRBD2; size: -; CDR3: CAAGLAGQETQYF; DNA: TGTGCCGCGGGACTAGCGGGACAAGAGACCCAGTACTTC
J: TRBJ1-2; V: TRBV19; D: -; size: -; CDR3: CASIPTPGPRYGYTF; DNA: TGTGCCAGTATTCCAACCCCGGGACCGCGCTATGGCTACACCTTC
J: TRBJ1-1; V: TRBV20-1; D: -; size: many; CDR3: CSARDFGNTEAFF; DNA: TGCAGTGCTAGAGATTTCGGGAACACTGAAGCTTTCTTT
J: TRBJ2-5; V: TRBV20-1; D: TRBD1; size: -; CDR3: CSAITGGGETQYF; DNA: TGCAGTGCTATAACAGGGGGCGGAGAGACCCAGTACTTC
J: TRBJ2-7; V: TRBV20-1; D: TRBD2; size: -; CDR3: CSARETSGIGVGYEQYF; DNA: TGCAGTGCTAGAGAGACTAGCGGGATCGGGGTCGGCTACGAGCAGTACTTC
J: TRBJ2-7; V: TRBV7-2; D: TRBD2; size: many; CDR3: CASSPAGGPYEQYF; DNA: TGTGCCAGCAGCCCAGCGGGAGGGCCCTACGAGCAGTACTTC
J: TRBJ1-1; V: TRBV5-1; D: -; size: many; CDR3: CASSPPLVGTEAFF; DNA: TGCGCCAGCAGCCCCCCGCTCGTGGGCACTGAAGCTTTCTTT
J: TRBJ1-5; V: TRBV6-1; D: TRBD1; size: -; CDR3: CASSERPGGRSQHF; DNA: TGTGCCAGCAGTGAACGGCCAGGGGGACGATCCCAGCATTTT
J: TRBJ1-1; V: TRBV10-3; D: TRBD1; size: few; CDR3: CAMTRDSSRTEAFF; DNA: TGTGCCATGACCAGGGACAGTTCCCGCACTGAAGCTTTCTTT
J: TRBJ2-7; V: TRBV2; D: -; size: -; CDR3: CAWSVRRAGEQYF; DNA: TGTGCCTGGAGTGTACGCAGGGCGGGGGAGCAGTACTTC
J: TRBJ1-4; V: TRBV9; D: -; size: once; CDR3: CASSRYREQRGKLFF; DNA: TGTGCCAGCAGCAGGTACAGGGAACAAAGAGGAAAACTGTTTTTT
J: TRBJ1-2; V: TRBV2; D: TRBD1; size: -; CDR3: CASNSGQGYGYTF; DNA: TGTGCCAGCAACTCCGGACAGGGCTATGGCTACACCTTC
J: TRBJ1-2; V: TRBV29-1; D: TRBD1; size: many; CDR3: CSVGIPESGQQGYTF; DNA: TGCAGCGTGGGTATCCCAGAGTCGGGACAGCAGGGCTACACCTTC
J: TRBJ1-2; V: TRBV7-9; D: TRBD1; size: many; CDR3: CASSLNARGETYTF; DNA: TGTGCCAGCAGCTTAAATGCCAGGGGGGAGACCTACACCTTC